These T cell receptor beta chains were read from a single sample in a study of Graves' ophthalmopathy and Graves' hyperthyroidism. TCRdb fed the multiplex PCR reads into MiXCR, producing one record per CDR3 protein. The table includes about 210,000 distinct CDR3 sequences, about 32% detected once. Sequenced input: peripheral blood. The receptors here all came from a man in his fifties or sixties with Graves' ophthalmopathy. Both conserved end residues are part of each CDR3. The D gene is left open where the match is weak. Some rows have no size entry. The others give once, few or many, or a class for an expanded clone.

cdr3_aa: CASSSVTSGNTGELFF; cdr3_nt: TGCGCCAGCAGCTCGGTGACTAGCGGGAACACCGGGGAGCTGTTTTTT; cdr3_length: 16; clone_size: many; d_call: TRBD2; j_call: TRBJ2-2; v_call: TRBV5-1
cdr3_aa: CASSFNGRGELFF; cdr3_nt: TGTGCCAGCAGTTTTAACGGAAGGGGGGAGCTGTTTTTT; cdr3_length: 13; clone_size: many; d_call: NA; j_call: TRBJ2-2; v_call: TRBV12-3/TRBV12-4
cdr3_aa: CASSSPGERSTGAFF; cdr3_nt: TGTGCCAGCAGTTCCCCAGGGGAGCGGTCCACAGGGGCTTTCTTT; cdr3_length: 15; clone_size: many; d_call: NA; j_call: TRBJ1-1; v_call: TRBV6-5
cdr3_aa: CASSALVGHLNTEAFF; cdr3_nt: TGTGCCAGCAGTGCCCTCGTGGGACACTTAAACACTGAAGCTTTCTTT; cdr3_length: 16; clone_size: many; d_call: NA; j_call: TRBJ1-1; v_call: TRBV2
cdr3_aa: CASSSGLAGLGEQYF; cdr3_nt: TGTGCCAGCAGCAGCGGACTAGCGGGCCTCGGCGAGCAGTACTTC; cdr3_length: 15; clone_size: many; d_call: TRBD2; j_call: TRBJ2-7; v_call: TRBV7-2
cdr3_aa: CASSSVLAGGYEQYF; cdr3_nt: TGTGCCAGCAGCTCTGTACTAGCGGGAGGGTACGAGCAGTACTTC; cdr3_length: 15; clone_size: many; d_call: TRBD2; j_call: TRBJ2-7; v_call: TRBV11-2
cdr3_aa: CASSLARLAGTETQYF; cdr3_nt: TGTGCCAGCAGCTTAGCAAGGCTAGCGGGTACAGAGACCCAGTACTTC; cdr3_length: 16; clone_size: NA; d_call: TRBD2; j_call: TRBJ2-5; v_call: TRBV7-2
cdr3_aa: CAWRAQGLSTEAFF; cdr3_nt: TGTGCCTGGAGGGCACAGGGATTGAGTACTGAAGCTTTCTTT; cdr3_length: 14; clone_size: many; d_call: NA; j_call: TRBJ1-1; v_call: TRBV30
cdr3_aa: CASSRGTGVGQPQHF; cdr3_nt: TGTGCCAGCAGTCGAGGGACAGGGGTAGGTCAGCCCCAGCATTTT; cdr3_length: 15; clone_size: many; d_call: TRBD1; j_call: TRBJ1-5; v_call: TRBV6-5
cdr3_aa: CASSFPGRGDEQYF; cdr3_nt: TGTGCCAGCAGTTTCCCCGGGAGAGGAGACGAGCAGTACTTC; cdr3_length: 14; clone_size: NA; d_call: NA; j_call: TRBJ2-7; v_call: TRBV12-3/TRBV12-4
cdr3_aa: CAISVGGKNTGELFF; cdr3_nt: TGTGCCATCAGTGTCGGGGGAAAGAACACCGGGGAGCTGTTTTTT; cdr3_length: 15; clone_size: many; d_call: NA; j_call: TRBJ2-2; v_call: TRBV10-3
cdr3_aa: CASSQSLASTGELFF; cdr3_nt: TGTGCCAGCAGCCAATCCCTAGCGAGCACCGGGGAGCTGTTTTTT; cdr3_length: 15; clone_size: many; d_call: NA; j_call: TRBJ2-2; v_call: TRBV3-1
cdr3_aa: CASTRDEYRDQPQHF; cdr3_nt: TGTGCCAGCACTAGGGACGAGTATCGGGATCAGCCCCAGCATTTT; cdr3_length: 15; clone_size: many; d_call: NA; j_call: TRBJ1-5; v_call: TRBV6-2/TRBV6-3
cdr3_aa: CASSFPGSGGYSNQPQHF; cdr3_nt: TGTGCCAGCAGTTTCCCAGGGTCCGGGGGCTATAGCAATCAGCCCCAGCATTTT; cdr3_length: 18; clone_size: many; d_call: NA; j_call: TRBJ1-5; v_call: TRBV28
cdr3_aa: CASSPTGLGNSPLHF; cdr3_nt: TGTGCCAGCTCACCGACAGGGCTGGGGAATTCACCCCTCCACTTT; cdr3_length: 15; clone_size: few; d_call: TRBD1; j_call: TRBJ1-6; v_call: TRBV18